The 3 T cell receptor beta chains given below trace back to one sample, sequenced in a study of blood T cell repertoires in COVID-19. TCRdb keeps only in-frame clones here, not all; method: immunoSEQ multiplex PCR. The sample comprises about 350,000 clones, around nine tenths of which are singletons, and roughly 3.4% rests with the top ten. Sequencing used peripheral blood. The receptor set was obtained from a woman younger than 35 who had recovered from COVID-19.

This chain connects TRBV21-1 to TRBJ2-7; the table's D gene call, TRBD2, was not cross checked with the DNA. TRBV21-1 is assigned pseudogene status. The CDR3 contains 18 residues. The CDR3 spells CASSKATEAGERSYEQYV. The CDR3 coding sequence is TGTGCCAGCAGCAAAGCCACAGAGGCGGGAGAACGATCCTACGAGCAGTACGTC.

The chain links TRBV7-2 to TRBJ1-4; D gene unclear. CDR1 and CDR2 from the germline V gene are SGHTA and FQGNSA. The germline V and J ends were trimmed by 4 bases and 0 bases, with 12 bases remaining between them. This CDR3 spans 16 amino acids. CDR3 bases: TGTGCCAGCAGCTCCCCCTCAGGATCAACTAATGAAAAACTGTTTTTT. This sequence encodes CASSSPSGSTNEKLFF.

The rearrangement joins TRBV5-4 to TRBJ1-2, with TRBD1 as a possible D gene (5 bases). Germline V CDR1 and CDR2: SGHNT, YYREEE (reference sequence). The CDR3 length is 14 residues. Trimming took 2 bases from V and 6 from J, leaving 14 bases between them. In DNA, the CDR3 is TGTGCCAGCAGCTTTAAAGTCCCGGACAATGGCTACACCTTC. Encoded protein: CASSFKVPDNGYTF.